The clone carrying this T cell receptor (beta chain) was seen once. Its antigen is still unknown. Unique molecular identifiers were added to individual cDNA molecules. TCRdb reanalysed the 5' RACE reads using MiXCR and keeps one entry per CDR3 protein. The sample yields 20,000 to 25,000 distinct CDR3 sequences, 5% seen once. These data come from a study of early T cells in non-severe SARS-CoV-2 infection. Study-level findings and limits: A preference for anti-spike CD8 responses marked VDJdb matching, which missed private and CD4 specificities.

The length of the CDR3 is 11 residues. With 10 bases clipped from V and 2 bases from J, the junction kept 2 bases outside the gene matches. The TCR was taken from an adult who was a healthcare worker with PCR-confirmed SARS-CoV-2 infection or an uninfected control (not recorded which). The rearrangement links TRBV12-3 or TRBV12-4 to TRBJ2-7, with TRBD1 matching 7 bases. Specimen: whole blood. The CDR3 reads CAIQGAYEQYF. The CDR3 DNA is TGTGCCATCCAGGGGGCCTACGAGCAGTACTTC.